This is a list of T cell receptor beta chains from one sample in a study of T cells in Graves' hyperthyroidism and ophthalmopathy. TCRdb used MiXCR to reprocess the multiplex PCR reads, holding one entry per CDR3 protein. The data contain fewer than 650,000 distinct CDR3 sequences, over 11% of them singletons. Material for sequencing was blood. The receptors were gathered from a young woman with Graves' hyperthyroidism that later progressed to Graves' ophthalmopathy. Both conserved end residues are trimmed from each CDR3. Part of the rows lack a size; the others show once, few, many or a class for expanded clones.

j_gene: TRBJ1-3
v_gene: TRBV7-8
abundance: few
len: 14
CDR3aa: ASSLKRDSSGNTIY

j_gene: TRBJ1-3
v_gene: TRBV6-1
abundance: many
len: 15
CDR3aa: ASNEIGTGESGNTIY

j_gene: TRBJ2-7
v_gene: TRBV7-2
abundance: few
len: 12
CDR3aa: ASNLLTAQYEQY

j_gene: TRBJ2-1
v_gene: TRBV7-2
abundance: NA
len: 13
CDR3aa: ASSLKQAGDNEQF

j_gene: TRBJ1-1
v_gene: TRBV5-5
abundance: many
len: 12
CDR3aa: ASSGTGTGLEAF

j_gene: TRBJ1-1
v_gene: TRBV6-5
abundance: many
len: 12
CDR3aa: ASSYRFQDTEAF

j_gene: TRBJ1-1
v_gene: TRBV14
abundance: NA
len: 13
CDR3aa: ASSYIFGGPTEAF

j_gene: TRBJ2-1
v_gene: TRBV11-3
abundance: many
len: 13
CDR3aa: ASSFLAGGPGEQF

j_gene: TRBJ1-2
v_gene: TRBV2
abundance: many
len: 14
CDR3aa: ASSEAGSVMAGGYT

j_gene: TRBJ2-3
v_gene: TRBV11-2
abundance: once
len: 14
CDR3aa: ASSLAATGRTDTQY

j_gene: TRBJ2-3
v_gene: TRBV9
abundance: many
len: 12
CDR3aa: ASSVVSVTDTQY

j_gene: TRBJ2-5
v_gene: TRBV24-1
abundance: NA
len: 15
CDR3aa: ATSDSDRASGQETQY

j_gene: TRBJ1-1
v_gene: TRBV4-1
abundance: NA
len: 14
CDR3aa: ASSQDGARMNTEAF

j_gene: TRBJ2-5
v_gene: TRBV19
abundance: NA
len: 11
CDR3aa: ASSRSIQETQY

j_gene: TRBJ1-5
v_gene: TRBV12-5
abundance: many
len: 13
CDR3aa: ASGQGALGNQPQH

j_gene: TRBJ2-7
v_gene: TRBV20-1
abundance: NA
len: 12
CDR3aa: SVLSGLAFYEQY

j_gene: TRBJ2-3
v_gene: TRBV10-3
abundance: many
len: 12
CDR3aa: AISAGIGTDTQY

j_gene: TRBJ1-2
v_gene: TRBV6-1
abundance: NA
len: 12
CDR3aa: ASMAGAANYGYT

j_gene: TRBJ1-5
v_gene: TRBV20-1
abundance: NA
len: 15
CDR3aa: SAIIQPGPRINQPQH

j_gene: TRBJ1-1
v_gene: TRBV6-6
abundance: many
len: 15
CDR3aa: ASSYSIAEGTQSEAF

j_gene: TRBJ2-7
v_gene: TRBV28
abundance: many
len: 12
CDR3aa: ASSSQGVSYEQY

j_gene: TRBJ2-6
v_gene: TRBV18
abundance: many
len: 14
CDR3aa: ASSPSGTGGANVLT

j_gene: TRBJ2-7
v_gene: TRBV28
abundance: many
len: 13
CDR3aa: ASLGGGAMYYEQY

j_gene: TRBJ1-1
v_gene: TRBV20-1
abundance: few
len: 12
CDR3aa: SAKPSGLNTEAF

j_gene: TRBJ2-3
v_gene: TRBV11-3
abundance: many
len: 15
CDR3aa: ASSEDRGPSGTDTQY

j_gene: TRBJ2-1
v_gene: TRBV9
abundance: few
len: 11
CDR3aa: ASSVAWTGEQF

j_gene: TRBJ2-7
v_gene: TRBV12-3/TRBV12-4
abundance: few
len: 12
CDR3aa: ASSTARGSYEQY

j_gene: TRBJ1-2
v_gene: TRBV6-4
abundance: few
len: 16
CDR3aa: ASSADRGLLPANYGYT

j_gene: TRBJ1-1
v_gene: TRBV6-1
abundance: many
len: 12
CDR3aa: ASSDLGLNTEAF

j_gene: TRBJ2-6
v_gene: TRBV5-1
abundance: NA
len: 14
CDR3aa: ASSLGEDSGANVLT

j_gene: TRBJ2-2
v_gene: TRBV20-1
abundance: few
len: 13
CDR3aa: SARDGTIESGELF

j_gene: TRBJ2-5
v_gene: TRBV19
abundance: many
len: 13
CDR3aa: ASSNGRLTEETQY

j_gene: TRBJ1-4
v_gene: TRBV6-2/TRBV6-3
abundance: NA
len: 12
CDR3aa: ASRLGQGSEKLF

j_gene: TRBJ2-1
v_gene: TRBV27
abundance: many
len: 16
CDR3aa: ASSQRLAGGRSYNEQF

j_gene: TRBJ2-7
v_gene: TRBV9
abundance: few
len: 12
CDR3aa: ASSVRGGLGEQY

j_gene: TRBJ1-1
v_gene: TRBV28
abundance: many
len: 11
CDR3aa: ASITSRNTEAF

j_gene: TRBJ2-4
v_gene: TRBV6-1
abundance: many
len: 14
CDR3aa: ASRPPTSGSRNIQY

j_gene: TRBJ2-7
v_gene: TRBV11-2
abundance: NA
len: 11
CDR3aa: ASSLMGSYEHY

j_gene: TRBJ2-3
v_gene: TRBV5-1
abundance: few
len: 12
CDR3aa: ASSLVTEADTQY

j_gene: TRBJ2-7
v_gene: TRBV6-2/TRBV6-3
abundance: many
len: 12
CDR3aa: ASNSGHPSYEQY